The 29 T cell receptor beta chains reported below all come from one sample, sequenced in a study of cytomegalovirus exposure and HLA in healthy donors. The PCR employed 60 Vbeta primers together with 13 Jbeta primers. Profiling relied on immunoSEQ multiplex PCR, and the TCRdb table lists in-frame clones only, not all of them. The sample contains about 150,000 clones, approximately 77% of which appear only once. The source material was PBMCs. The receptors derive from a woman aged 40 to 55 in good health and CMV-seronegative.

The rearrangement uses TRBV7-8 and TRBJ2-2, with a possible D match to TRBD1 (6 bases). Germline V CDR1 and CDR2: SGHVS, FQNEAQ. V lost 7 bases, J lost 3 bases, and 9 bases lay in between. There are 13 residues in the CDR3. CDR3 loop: CASITGYTGELFF. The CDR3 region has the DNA TGTGCCAGCATTACAGGGTACACCGGGGAGCTGTTTTTT.

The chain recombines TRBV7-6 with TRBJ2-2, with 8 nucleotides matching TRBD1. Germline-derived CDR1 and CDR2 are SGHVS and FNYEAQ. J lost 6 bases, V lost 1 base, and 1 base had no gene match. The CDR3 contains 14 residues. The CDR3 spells CASSLGTGPGELFF. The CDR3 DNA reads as TGTGCCAGCAGCTTAGGGACAGGGCCCGGGGAGCTGTTTTTT.

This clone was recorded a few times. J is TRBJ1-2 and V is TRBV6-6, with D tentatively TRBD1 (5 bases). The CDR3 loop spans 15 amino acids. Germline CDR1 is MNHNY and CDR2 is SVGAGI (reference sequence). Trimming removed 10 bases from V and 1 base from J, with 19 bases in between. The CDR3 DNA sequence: TGTGCCACACAAGACGACAGTACCAGTAACTATGGCTACACCTTC. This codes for CATQDDSTSNYGYTF.

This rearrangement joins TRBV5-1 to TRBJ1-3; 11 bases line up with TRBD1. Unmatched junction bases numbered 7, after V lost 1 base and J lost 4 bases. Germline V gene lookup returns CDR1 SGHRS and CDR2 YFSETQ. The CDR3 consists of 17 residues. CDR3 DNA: TGCGCCAGCAGCTTGCAATCCGGGACAGGGGGAGGAAACACCATATATTTT. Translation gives CASSLQSGTGGGNTIYF. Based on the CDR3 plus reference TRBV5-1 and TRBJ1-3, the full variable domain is KAGVTQTPRYLIKTRGQQVTLSCSPISGHRSVSWYQQTPGQGLQFLFEYFSETQRNKGNFPGRFSGRQFSNSRSEMNVSTLELGDSALYLCASSLQSGTGGGNTIYFGEGSWLTVV.

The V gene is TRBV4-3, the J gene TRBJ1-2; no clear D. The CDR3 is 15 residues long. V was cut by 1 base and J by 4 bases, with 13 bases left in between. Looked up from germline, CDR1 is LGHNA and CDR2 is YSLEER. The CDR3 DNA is TGCGCCAGCAGCCAAGGAGAGAGGGATGGCTATGGCTACACCTTC. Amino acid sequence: CASSQGERDGYGYTF.

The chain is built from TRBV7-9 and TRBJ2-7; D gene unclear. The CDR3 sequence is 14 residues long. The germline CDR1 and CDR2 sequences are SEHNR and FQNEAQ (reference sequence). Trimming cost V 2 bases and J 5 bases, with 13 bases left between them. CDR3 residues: CASSLLRRGDEQYF. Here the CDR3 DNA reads TGTGCCAGCAGCTTATTGAGGAGAGGCGACGAGCAGTACTTC.

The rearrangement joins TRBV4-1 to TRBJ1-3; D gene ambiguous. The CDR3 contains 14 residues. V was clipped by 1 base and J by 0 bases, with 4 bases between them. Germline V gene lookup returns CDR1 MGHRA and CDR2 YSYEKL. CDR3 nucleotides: TGCGCCAGCAGCCAAGTCGGCTCTGGAAACACCATATATTTT. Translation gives CASSQVGSGNTIYF.

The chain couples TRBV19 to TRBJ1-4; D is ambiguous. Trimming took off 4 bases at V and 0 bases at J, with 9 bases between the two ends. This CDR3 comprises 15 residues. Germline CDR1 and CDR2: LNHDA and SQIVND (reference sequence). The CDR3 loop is CASSRDGATNEKLFF. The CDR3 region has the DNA TGTGCCAGTAGTAGAGACGGAGCAACTAATGAAAAACTGTTTTTT.

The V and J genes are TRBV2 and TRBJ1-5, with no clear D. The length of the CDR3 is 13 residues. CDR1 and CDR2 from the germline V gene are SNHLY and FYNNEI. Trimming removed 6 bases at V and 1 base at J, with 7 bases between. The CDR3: CASRSTSNQPQHF. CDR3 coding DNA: TGTGCCAGCAGGAGTACCAGCAATCAGCCCCAGCATTTT. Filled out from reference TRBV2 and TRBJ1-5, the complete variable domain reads EPEVTQTPSHQVTQMGQEVILRCVPISNHLYFYWYRQILGQKVEFLVSFYNNEISEKSEIFDDQFSVERPDGSNFTLKIRSTKLEDSAMYFCASRSTSNQPQHFGDGTRLSIL.

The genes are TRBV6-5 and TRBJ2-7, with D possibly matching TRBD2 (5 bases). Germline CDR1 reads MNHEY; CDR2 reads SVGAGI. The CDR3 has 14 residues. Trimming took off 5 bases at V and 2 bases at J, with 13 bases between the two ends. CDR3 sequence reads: CASSTRTETYEQYF. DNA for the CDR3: TGTGCCAGCAGTACCCGGACTGAAACCTACGAGCAGTACTTC.

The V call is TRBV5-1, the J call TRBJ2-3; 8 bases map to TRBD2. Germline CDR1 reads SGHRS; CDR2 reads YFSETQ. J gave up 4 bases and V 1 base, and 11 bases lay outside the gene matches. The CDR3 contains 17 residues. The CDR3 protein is CASSLHAGTSRSDTQYF. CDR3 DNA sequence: TGCGCCAGCAGCTTGCACGCAGGGACTAGTCGTTCAGATACGCAGTATTTT.

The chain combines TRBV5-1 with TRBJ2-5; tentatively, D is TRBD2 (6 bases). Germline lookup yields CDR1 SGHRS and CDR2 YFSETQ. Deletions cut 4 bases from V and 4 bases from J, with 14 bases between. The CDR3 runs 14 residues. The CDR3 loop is CASSLIGRGETQYF. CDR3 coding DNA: TGCGCCAGCAGCCTGATCGGGCGGGGAGAGACCCAGTACTTC.

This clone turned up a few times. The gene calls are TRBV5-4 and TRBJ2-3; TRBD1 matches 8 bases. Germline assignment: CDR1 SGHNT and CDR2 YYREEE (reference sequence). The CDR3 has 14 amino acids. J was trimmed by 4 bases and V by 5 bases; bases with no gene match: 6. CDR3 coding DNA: TGTGCCAGCAGGGCAGGGGGCTTCGCAGATACGCAGTATTTT. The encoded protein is CASRAGGFADTQYF.

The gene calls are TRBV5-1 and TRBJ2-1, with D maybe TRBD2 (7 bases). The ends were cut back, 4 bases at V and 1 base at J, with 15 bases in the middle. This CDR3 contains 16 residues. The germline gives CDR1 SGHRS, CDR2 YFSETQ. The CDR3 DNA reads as TGCGCCAGCAGCGAGGGGGGGCCGATGTCCTACAATGAGCAGTTCTTC. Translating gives CASSEGGPMSYNEQFF. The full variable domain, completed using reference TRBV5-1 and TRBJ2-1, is KAGVTQTPRYLIKTRGQQVTLSCSPISGHRSVSWYQQTPGQGLQFLFEYFSETQRNKGNFPGRFSGRQFSNSRSEMNVSTLELGDSALYLCASSEGGPMSYNEQFFGPGTRLTVL.

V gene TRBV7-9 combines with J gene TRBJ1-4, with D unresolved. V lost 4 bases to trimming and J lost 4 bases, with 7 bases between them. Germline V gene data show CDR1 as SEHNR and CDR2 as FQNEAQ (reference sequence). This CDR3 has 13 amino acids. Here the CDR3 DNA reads TGTGCCAGCAGCTCCACAAGTAATGAAAAACTGTTTTTT. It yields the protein CASSSTSNEKLFF.

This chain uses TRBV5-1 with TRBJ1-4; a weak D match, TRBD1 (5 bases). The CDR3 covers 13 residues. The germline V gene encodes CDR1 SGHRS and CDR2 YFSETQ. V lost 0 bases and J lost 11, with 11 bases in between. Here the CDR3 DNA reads TGCGCCAGCAGCTTGGAGGAGGGACGGAAACTGTTTTTT. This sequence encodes CASSLEEGRKLFF.

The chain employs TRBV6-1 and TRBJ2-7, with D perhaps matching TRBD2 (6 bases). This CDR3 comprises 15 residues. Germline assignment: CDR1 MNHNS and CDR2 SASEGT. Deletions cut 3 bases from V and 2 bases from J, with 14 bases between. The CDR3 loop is CASSEGPGVTYEQYF. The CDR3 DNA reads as TGTGCCAGCAGTGAGGGTCCGGGGGTTACCTACGAGCAGTACTTC.

The CDR3 reads CASSTGQGHEQYF. Written as DNA, the CDR3 is TGTGCCAGCAGCACGGGACAGGGCCACGAGCAGTACTTC. V is TRBV7-9 and J is TRBJ2-7; 9 nucleotides align to TRBD1. There are 13 residues in the CDR3. The germline V gene has CDR1 SEHNR and CDR2 FQNEAQ (reference sequence). Trimming took 5 bases from V and 5 from J; bases not matched to a gene: 4.

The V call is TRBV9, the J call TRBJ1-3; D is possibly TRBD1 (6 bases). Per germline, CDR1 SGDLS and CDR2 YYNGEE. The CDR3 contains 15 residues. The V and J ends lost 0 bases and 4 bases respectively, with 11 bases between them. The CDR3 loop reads CASSVEGGVGNTIYF. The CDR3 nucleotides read TGTGCCAGCAGCGTAGAAGGGGGTGTAGGAAACACCATATATTTT.

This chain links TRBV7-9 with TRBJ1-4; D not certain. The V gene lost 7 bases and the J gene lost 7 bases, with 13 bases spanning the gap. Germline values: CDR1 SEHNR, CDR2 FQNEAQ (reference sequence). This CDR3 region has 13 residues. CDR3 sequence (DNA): TGTGCCAGCACTAGAACGGGAGGTGAAAAACTGTTTTTT. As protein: CASTRTGGEKLFF.

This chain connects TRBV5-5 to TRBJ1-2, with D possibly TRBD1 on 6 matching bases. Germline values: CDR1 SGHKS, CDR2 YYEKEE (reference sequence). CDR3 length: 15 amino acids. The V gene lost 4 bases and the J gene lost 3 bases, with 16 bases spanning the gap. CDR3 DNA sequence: TGTGCCAGCAGCGGTACAGGGTCGCCCTACTATGGCTACACCTTC. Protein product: CASSGTGSPYYGYTF. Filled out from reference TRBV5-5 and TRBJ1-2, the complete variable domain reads DAGVTQSPTHLIKTRGQQVTLRCSPISGHKSVSWYQQVLGQGPQFIFQYYEKEERGRGNFPDRFSARQFPNYSSELNVNALLLGDSALYLCASSGTGSPYYGYTFGSGTRLTVV.

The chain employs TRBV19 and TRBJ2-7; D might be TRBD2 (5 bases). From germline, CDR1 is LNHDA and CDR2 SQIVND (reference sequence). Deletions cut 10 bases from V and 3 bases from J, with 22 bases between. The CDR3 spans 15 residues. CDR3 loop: CAIPRGGSTDYEQYF. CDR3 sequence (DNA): TGTGCCATCCCACGGGGTGGATCGACGGACTACGAGCAGTACTTC.

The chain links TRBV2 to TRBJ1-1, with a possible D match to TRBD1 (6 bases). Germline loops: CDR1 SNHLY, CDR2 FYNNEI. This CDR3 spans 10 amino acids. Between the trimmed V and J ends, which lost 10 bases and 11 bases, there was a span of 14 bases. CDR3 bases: TGTGCCACGGGCGGGGGCTCGGCTTTCTTT. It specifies CATGGGSAFF.

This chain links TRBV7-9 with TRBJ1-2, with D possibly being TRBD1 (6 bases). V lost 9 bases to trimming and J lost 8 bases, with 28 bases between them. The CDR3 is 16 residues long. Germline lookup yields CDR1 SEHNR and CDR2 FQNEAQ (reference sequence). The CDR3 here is CASEWWQGYSLGGYTF. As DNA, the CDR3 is TGTGCCAGTGAGTGGTGGCAGGGGTATAGTCTAGGCGGCTACACCTTC.

CDR3 sequence reads: CASGIDRGARYGYTF. In nucleotides, the CDR3 is TGTGCCAGCGGCATCGACAGGGGCGCAAGATATGGCTACACCTTC. The rearrangement links TRBV27 to TRBJ1-2; 8 positions match TRBD1. With 8 bases clipped from V and 5 bases from J, the junction kept 13 bases outside the gene matches. CDR3 size: 15 residues. Germline V gene lookup returns CDR1 MNHEY and CDR2 SMNVEV (reference sequence).

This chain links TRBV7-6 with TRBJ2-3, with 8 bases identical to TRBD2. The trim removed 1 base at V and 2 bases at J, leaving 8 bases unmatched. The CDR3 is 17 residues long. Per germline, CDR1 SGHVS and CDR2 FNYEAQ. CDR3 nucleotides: TGTGCCAGCAGCTTAGGGGGGCGGGGGGCCTCCACAGATACGCAGTATTTT. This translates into CASSLGGRGASTDTQYF.

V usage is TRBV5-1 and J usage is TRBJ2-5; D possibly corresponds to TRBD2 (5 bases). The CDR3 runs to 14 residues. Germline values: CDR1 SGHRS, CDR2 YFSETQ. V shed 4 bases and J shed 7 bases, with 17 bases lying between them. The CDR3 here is CASSKRTGSGTQYF. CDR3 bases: TGCGCCAGCAGCAAAAGGACGGGGTCAGGGACCCAGTACTTC. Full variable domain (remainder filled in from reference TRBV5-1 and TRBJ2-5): KAGVTQTPRYLIKTRGQQVTLSCSPISGHRSVSWYQQTPGQGLQFLFEYFSETQRNKGNFPGRFSGRQFSNSRSEMNVSTLELGDSALYLCASSKRTGSGTQYFGPGTRLLVL.

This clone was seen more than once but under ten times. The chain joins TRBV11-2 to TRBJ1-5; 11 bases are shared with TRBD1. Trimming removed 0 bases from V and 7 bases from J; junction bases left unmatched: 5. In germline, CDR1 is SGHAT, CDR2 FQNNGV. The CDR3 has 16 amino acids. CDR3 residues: CASSLDRTGGGQPQHF. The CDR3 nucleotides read TGTGCCAGCAGCTTAGATCGGACAGGGGGCGGACAGCCCCAGCATTTT.

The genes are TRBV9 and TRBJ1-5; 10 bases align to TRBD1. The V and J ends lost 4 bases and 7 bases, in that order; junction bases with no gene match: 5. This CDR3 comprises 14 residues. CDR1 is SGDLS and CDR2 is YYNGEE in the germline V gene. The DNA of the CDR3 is TGTGCCAGCAGCTCGGGACAGGGGTCGCAGCCCCAGCATTTT. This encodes CASSSGQGSQPQHF.